The 24 T cell receptor beta chains in this list originate from one sample, sequenced in a study of shared clonotypes between healthy human individuals. Sequencing used immunoSEQ multiplex PCR; TCRdb keeps in-frame clones, though not all of them. The table records about 1 million clones, about 70% of them present only once. The sample comprised memory CD4+ T cells sorted from blood. Subset of the sample: CD45RA-negative fraction. Source of these receptors: a young man in good health.

The V call is TRBV9, the J call TRBJ1-1, with unresolved D. Germline V gene lookup returns CDR1 SGDLS and CDR2 YYNGEE. V gave up 4 bases and J gave up 3 bases, with 16 bases separating them. The CDR3 contains 15 residues. The CDR3 DNA reads as TGTGCCAGCAGCCGTTTGGGCAGGACGGACACTGAAGCTTTCTTT. Translation gives CASSRLGRTDTEAFF.

The chain joins TRBV10-3 to TRBJ2-6; 10 bases map to TRBD1. V was pared by 10 bases and J by 4 bases, with 7 bases of the junction left unmatched. CDR1 is ENHRY, CDR2 SYGVKD, per germline. This CDR3 spans 15 amino acids. The chain's CDR3 is CASTGTGVGANVLTF. CDR3 in DNA: TGTGCCAGCACCGGGACAGGGGTCGGGGCCAACGTCCTGACTTTC.

V usage is TRBV6-6 and J usage is TRBJ2-2, with TRBD2 matching 10 bases. Losses at the gene ends were 5 bases for V and 6 bases for J; bases not matched to a gene: 6. Germline V gene data show CDR1 as MNHNY and CDR2 as SVGAGI (reference sequence). The CDR3 runs 15 residues. Here the CDR3 DNA reads TGTGCCAGCAGTATACTAGCGGGGATCCCCGGGGAGCTGTTTTTT. It translates to CASSILAGIPGELFF.

This chain joins TRBV7-2 and TRBJ2-7; a possible D gene is TRBD1 (5 bases). V was clipped by 7 bases and J by 1 base, with 14 bases between them. The V gene's germline CDR1 is SGHTA and CDR2 FQGNSA. The CDR3 sequence is 14 residues long. The CDR3 bases are TGTGCCAGCAAAACCGACAGATCGTCCTACGAGCAGTACTTC. Translating it yields CASKTDRSSYEQYF.

V is TRBV7-2 and J is TRBJ2-1; 9 nucleotides align to TRBD2. There are 16 residues in the CDR3. Germline loops: CDR1 SGHTA, CDR2 FQGNSA. J lost 5 bases, V lost 2 bases, and 7 bases had no gene match. The CDR3, as DNA: TGTGCCAGCAGCTTACGCGCGGGAGGGAAGAACAATGAGCAGTTCTTC. Its translation is CASSLRAGGKNNEQFF.

The V call is TRBV2, the J call TRBJ2-1; 7 bases align to TRBD2. This CDR3 has 15 amino acids. Per the germline V gene, CDR1 is SNHLY and CDR2 is FYNNEI. J lost 5 bases, V lost 6 bases, and 10 bases had no gene match. CDR3 protein: CASRALARVNNEQFF. CDR3 nucleotides: TGTGCCAGCAGGGCACTAGCGAGAGTAAACAATGAGCAGTTCTTC.

This chain uses TRBV18 with TRBJ1-4; TRBD1 matches 8 bases. V was clipped by 6 bases and J by 8 bases; unmatched bases: 2. Germline CDR1 and CDR2: KGHSH and LQKENI. The CDR3 is made up of 12 amino acids. This chain's CDR3 is CASSGDREKLFF. CDR3 DNA: TGTGCCAGCTCGGGGGACAGGGAAAAACTGTTTTTT.

Remarks on this clone: A read error is likely here: a far larger clone is one base away. Different DNA sequences within this sample yield the same CDR3. The J gene is TRBJ1-1, the V gene TRBV28; no clear D gene. The CDR3 is made up of 11 amino acids. The V gene lost 8 bases and the J gene lost 14 bases, with 18 bases spanning the gap. Germline lookup yields CDR1 MDHEN and CDR2 SYDVKM. DNA for the CDR3: TGTGCCAGCTGGGAGAGCCCTAACGCCTTCTTT. Translation gives CASWESPNAFF.

The chain couples TRBV5-1 to TRBJ2-7; 9 bases are a match to TRBD1. The CDR3 contains 16 residues. The V and J ends lost 4 bases and 6 bases, in that order; junction bases with no gene match: 14. Germline CDR1 is SGHRS and CDR2 is YFSETQ. CDR3 coding DNA: TGCGCCAGCAGCCCAGATCTGGGACAGGGACTCCGCGAGCAGTACTTC. Its protein is CASSPDLGQGLREQYF.

Many counts were recorded for this clone. V and J are TRBV7-2 and TRBJ2-3; D is possibly TRBD2 (6 bases). Per the germline V gene, CDR1 is SGHTA and CDR2 is FQGNSA. The germline V and J ends were trimmed by 7 bases and 1 base, with 15 bases remaining between them. There are 15 residues in the CDR3. CDR3 in amino acids: CASTHPLAGTDTQYF. The CDR3 nucleotides read TGTGCCAGCACCCACCCCTTAGCGGGCACAGATACGCAGTATTTT. Drawing the rest from reference TRBV7-2 and TRBJ2-3, the complete variable domain is GAGVSQSPSNKVTEKGKDVELRCDPISGHTALYWYRQSLGQGLEFLIYFQGNSAPDKSGLPSDRFSAERTGGSVSTLTIQRTQQEDSAVYLCASTHPLAGTDTQYFGPGTRLTVL.

The chain uses TRBV27 and TRBJ2-7, with TRBD1 as a possible D gene (6 bases). Germline V lookup: CDR1 MNHEY, CDR2 SMNVEV (reference sequence). The CDR3 spans 14 residues. Trimming left V 3 bases short and J 1 base short, with 10 bases between. The CDR3 spells CASSFNGQSYEQYF. Here the CDR3 DNA reads TGTGCCAGCAGTTTTAACGGACAGTCCTACGAGCAGTACTTC.

The rearrangement links TRBV7-2 to TRBJ2-7; TRBD1 aligns across 7 bases. Germline CDR1 SGHTA, CDR2 FQGNSA. Trimming cost V 2 bases and J 0 bases; bases outside gene matches: 7. This CDR3 comprises 16 residues. This CDR3 reads CASSLRTGRSSYEQYF. CDR3 coding DNA: TGTGCCAGCAGCTTAAGGACAGGACGGAGCTCCTACGAGCAGTACTTC.

This rearrangement joins TRBV18 to TRBJ2-1; maybe TRBD1 (5 bases). Germline CDR1 and CDR2: KGHSH and LQKENI. CDR3 length: 13 residues. V lost 5 bases and J lost 6, with 11 bases in between. The CDR3, as DNA: TGTGCCAGCTCATCGACAGCCCCCAATGAGCAGTTCTTC. This codes for CASSSTAPNEQFF.

With respect to this clone: Other nucleotide sequences in the sample specify the same CDR3. The chain carries TRBV7-9 and TRBJ1-1; no clear D. Trimming cost V 2 bases and J 2 bases, with 3 bases left between them. The germline CDR1 and CDR2 sequences are SEHNR and FQNEAQ (reference sequence). The CDR3 runs to 12 residues. CDR3 region: CASSLSNTEAFF. The CDR3 region has the DNA TGTGCCAGCAGCTTAAGTAACACTGAAGCTTTCTTT.

The chain links TRBV13 to TRBJ2-5; D call uncertain. The CDR3 loop spans 15 amino acids. Germline loops: CDR1 PRHDT, CDR2 FYEKMQ (reference sequence). V was pared by 4 bases and J by 5 bases, with 17 bases between. The chain's CDR3 is CASSSTARVLETQYF. In nucleotides, the CDR3 is TGTGCCAGCAGCTCCACCGCTAGGGTTTTGGAGACCCAGTACTTC.

This sequence joins TRBV6-5 and TRBJ2-3; maybe TRBD2 (5 bases). This CDR3 is 16 amino acids long. Germline loops: CDR1 MNHEY, CDR2 SVGAGI. V lost 2 bases and J lost 3, with 15 bases in between. CDR3 region: CASSYGRGLVTDTQYF. The CDR3 DNA reads as TGTGCCAGCAGTTACGGGAGAGGGCTAGTAACAGATACGCAGTATTTT.

The chain combines TRBV28 with TRBJ2-3; 12 bases fit TRBD2. V lost 7 bases to trimming and J lost 2 bases; unmatched junction nucleotides: 10. CDR1 and CDR2 (germline): MDHEN, SYDVKM. This CDR3 is 17 amino acids long. The CDR3 sequence: CASTETSGGITTDTQYF. In nucleotides, the CDR3 is TGTGCCAGCACCGAAACTAGCGGGGGGATTACCACAGATACGCAGTATTTT. Full variable domain (missing parts from reference TRBV28 and TRBJ2-3): DVKVTQSSRYLVKRTGEKVFLECVQDMDHENMFWYRQDPGLGLRLIYFSYDVKMKEKGDIPEGYSVSREKKERFSLILESASTNQTSMYLCASTETSGGITTDTQYFGPGTRLTVL.

The chain carries TRBV9 and TRBJ1-2; D uncertain. Germline CDR1 reads SGDLS; CDR2 reads YYNGEE. Trimming stripped 3 bases from V and 3 bases from J, with 9 bases between. The CDR3 runs 13 residues. The CDR3 DNA follows: TGTGCCAGCAGCGCAGACTACGACTATGGCTACACCTTC. It encodes CASSADYDYGYTF.

CDR3: CATGTASSTDTQYF. The CDR3 region has the DNA TGTGCCACCGGGACAGCCTCTAGCACAGATACGCAGTATTTT. The chain has TRBV7-2 and TRBJ2-3, with 7 bases lining up with TRBD1. J was trimmed by 0 bases and V by 10 bases; bases with no gene match: 7. The CDR3 extends over 14 amino acids. Germline V CDR1 and CDR2: SGHTA, FQGNSA.

J is TRBJ2-2 and V is TRBV18, with D uncertain. CDR1 is KGHSH, CDR2 LQKENI, per germline. This CDR3 has 17 amino acids. Trimming stripped 3 bases from V and 0 bases from J, with 14 bases between. The CDR3 loop is CASSPRPQIANTGELFF. The CDR3 DNA follows: TGTGCCAGCTCACCCCGGCCGCAGATCGCGAACACCGGGGAGCTGTTTTTT.

The CDR3 here is CASSPRTTGELFF. DNA for the CDR3: TGTGCCAGCAGTCCTCGAACAACCGGGGAGCTGTTTTTT. The gene calls are TRBV5-6 and TRBJ2-2; D uncertain. The CDR3 runs 13 residues. Germline V gene lookup returns CDR1 SGHDT and CDR2 YYEEEE. The ends were cut back, 5 bases at V and 5 bases at J, with 10 bases in the middle.

The table lists this clone with a count of one. The sample contains more than one DNA sequence encoding this CDR3. The chain combines TRBV5-1 with TRBJ1-6; the D is unclear. This CDR3 has 14 residues. V was clipped by 0 bases and J by 7 bases, with 8 bases between them. CDR1 is SGHRS and CDR2 is YFSETQ in the germline V gene. CDR3 in DNA: TGCGCCAGCAGCTTGGAGGACCGAAATTCACCCCTCCACTTT. Protein sequence: CASSLEDRNSPLHF.

The chain is built from TRBV7-9 and TRBJ2-1; D possibly corresponds to TRBD2 (7 bases). The ends were cut back, 1 base at V and 9 bases at J, with 10 bases in the middle. Germline assignment: CDR1 SEHNR and CDR2 FQNEAQ (reference sequence). This CDR3 spans 13 amino acids. The CDR3: CASSLERGGEQFF. CDR3 DNA: TGTGCCAGCAGCTTAGAAAGGGGGGGTGAGCAGTTCTTC. The full variable domain, in which reference TRBV7-9 and TRBJ2-1 provide the parts outside the CDR3, is DTGVSQNPRHKITKRGQNVTFRCDPISEHNRLYWYRQTLGQGPEFLTYFQNEAQLEKSRLLSDRFSAERPKGSFSTLEIQRTEQGDSAMYLCASSLERGGEQFFGPGTRLTVL.

V usage is TRBV5-1 and J usage is TRBJ2-5, with D perhaps assigned TRBD1 or TRBD2 (5 bases each). Germline CDR1 reads SGHRS; CDR2 reads YFSETQ. This CDR3 spans 14 amino acids. The V gene lost 7 bases and the J gene lost 5 bases, with 18 bases spanning the gap. CDR3 DNA: TGCGCCAGCGCCCGGGGCAAGGGTGGGGAGACCCAGTACTTC. It is translated as CASARGKGGETQYF.